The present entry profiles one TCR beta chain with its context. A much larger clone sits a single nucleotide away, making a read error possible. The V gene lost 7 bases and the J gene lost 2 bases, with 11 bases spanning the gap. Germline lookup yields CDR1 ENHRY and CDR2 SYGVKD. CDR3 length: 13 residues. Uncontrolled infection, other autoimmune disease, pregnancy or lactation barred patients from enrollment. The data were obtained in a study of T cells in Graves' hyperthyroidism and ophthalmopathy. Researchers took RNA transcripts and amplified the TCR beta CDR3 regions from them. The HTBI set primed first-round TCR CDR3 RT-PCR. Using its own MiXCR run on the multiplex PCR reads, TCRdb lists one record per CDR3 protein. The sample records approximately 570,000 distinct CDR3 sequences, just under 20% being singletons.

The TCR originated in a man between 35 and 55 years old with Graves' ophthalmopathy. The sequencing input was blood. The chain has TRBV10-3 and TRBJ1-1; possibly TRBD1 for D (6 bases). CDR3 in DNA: TGTGCCATCAAACGACAGGATAACACTGAAGCTTTCTTT. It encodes CAIKRQDNTEAFF.